These T cell receptor beta chains were read from a single sample in a study of beta chain features in type 1 diabetes. Sequenced by immunoSEQ multiplex PCR; TCRdb stores in-frame clones only, minus some. The sample holds hundreds of thousands of clones, approximately 10% seen once. Sequenced sample: naive CD4+ T cells from blood. The receptor set was obtained from a woman in her 30s in good health. CDR3s include the opening cysteine and the closing phenylalanine or tryptophan. The D gene is left open where the match is weak. Clone size is given for some rows only: seen once, a few or many times, or a class if the clone is expanded.

j_call clone_size d_call v_call cdr3_length cdr3_nt cdr3_aa
TRBJ1-5 few TRBD1 TRBV7-2 15 TGTGCCAGCAGCTTCAATCAAGGACAGGGACAGCCCCAGCATTTT CASSFNQGQGQPQHF
TRBJ1-2 few NA TRBV30 13 TGTGCCTGGAGCTTTCAGGGGTTCTATGGCTACACCTTC CAWSFQGFYGYTF
TRBJ2-3 few NA TRBV2 14 TGTGCCAGCAGTGAGTTGCAGGGCGCAGATACGCAGTATTTT CASSELQGADTQYF
TRBJ2-7 few NA TRBV7-9 14 TGTGCCAGCAGCTTAGTGGCGGGATTAGACGAGCAGTACTTC CASSLVAGLDEQYF
TRBJ2-1 NA NA TRBV4-2 17 TGTGCCAGCAGCCAAGAGGTGGGCGGGCGTGCCAACAATGAGCAGTTCTTC CASSQEVGGRANNEQFF
TRBJ1-2 NA NA TRBV2 12 TGTGCCACCGGCGGCAGAGACTATGGCTACACCTTC CATGGRDYGYTF
TRBJ2-1 few NA TRBV6-5 14 TGTGCCAGCAGTTCAGTGGGAGGTGTGTATGAGCAGTTCTTC CASSSVGGVYEQFF
TRBJ2-3 NA TRBD2 TRBV7-2 16 TGTGCCAGCAGCCCGGGACTAGCGGGAGAGATAGATACGCAGTATTTT CASSPGLAGEIDTQYF
TRBJ2-2 few NA TRBV14 17 TGTGCCAGCAGCCAAGATTGGGGGCCCCTGAGATTGCGGGAGCTGTTTTTT CASSQDWGPLRLRELFF
TRBJ1-5 NA TRBD1 TRBV5-1 15 TGCGCCAGCAGCCCCTCGACAGGGGGAAATCAGCCCCAGCATTTT CASSPSTGGNQPQHF
TRBJ2-3 few NA TRBV11-2 16 TGTGCCAGCAGCTTGCTTCTAGGCGGGGGCACAGATACGCAGTATTTT CASSLLLGGGTDTQYF
TRBJ2-7 NA NA TRBV27 14 TGTGCCAGCAGTTTTTCGGGGAATTCCTACGAGCAGTACTTC CASSFSGNSYEQYF
TRBJ2-7 few NA TRBV5-4 17 TGTGCCAGCAGCTTAAAGCGGTCGGGGGACCCACTCTACGAGCAGTACTTC CASSLKRSGDPLYEQYF
TRBJ2-5 NA TRBD1 TRBV30 16 TGTGCCTGGGAAGTCGGGACAGGGGGCTTCATCGGGACCCAGTACTTC CAWEVGTGGFIGTQYF
TRBJ2-2 NA TRBD1 TRBV4-3 16 TGCGCCAGCAGCCAATACGACAGGGGGGACACCGGGGAGCTGTTTTTT CASSQYDRGDTGELFF
TRBJ2-3 few TRBD2 TRBV6-5 13 TGTGCCAGCAGACCCGGCGGGAGTGGTACGCAGTATTTT CASRPGGSGTQYF
TRBJ2-4 few NA TRBV21-1 13 TGTGCCAGCAGCAATATAGCCAAAAACATTCAGTACTTC CASSNIAKNIQYF
TRBJ1-1 few NA TRBV4-2 15 TGTGCCAGCAGCCTCGGAAGGGGGAAAAACACTGAAGCTTTCTTT CASSLGRGKNTEAFF
TRBJ2-2 few TRBD2 TRBV19 19 TGTGCCAGTAGTTCCGAGGGACTAGCGGGAGGATTGGACACCGGGGAGCTGTTTTTT CASSSEGLAGGLDTGELFF
TRBJ2-2 NA NA TRBV6-5 11 TGTGCCAGCGCAGGGCCCGGGGAGCTGTTTTTT CASAGPGELFF
TRBJ1-2 few NA TRBV28 10 TGTGCCAGCAGCTCCTATGGCTACACCTTC CASSSYGYTF
TRBJ1-3 NA NA TRBV9 15 TGTGCCAGCAGCGTTCTGGGGGCTGGGGGAAACACCATATATTTT CASSVLGAGGNTIYF
TRBJ2-7 NA TRBD2 TRBV9 16 TGTGCCAGCAGTTTACGACTAGCGGGAGGGCCAGGCGAGCAGTACTTC CASSLRLAGGPGEQYF
TRBJ1-1 few NA TRBV25-1 13 TGTGCCAGCAGTACCACAGCCCACACTGAAGCTTTCTTT CASSTTAHTEAFF
TRBJ1-4 NA NA TRBV18 15 TGTGCCAGCTCACCAGTCCAGACAACTAATGAAAAACTGTTTTTT CASSPVQTTNEKLFF
TRBJ1-1 NA NA TRBV5-1 14 TGCGCCAGCAGCTTAGAGACAGGGAACACTGAAGCTTTCTTT CASSLETGNTEAFF
TRBJ2-3 few NA TRBV2 15 TGTGCCAGCAGCGAAAATTCAGGGGCACCGGATACGCAGTATTTT CASSENSGAPDTQYF
TRBJ2-1 NA TRBD2 TRBV4-3 18 TGCGCCAGCAGCCAAGTTTTAGCTAGCGGAGGCTCCTACAATGAGCAGTTCTTC CASSQVLASGGSYNEQFF
TRBJ2-1 NA TRBD2 TRBV4-2 17 TGTGCCAGCAGCCAAGAACCAGCGGGAGGGTCCGGCAATGAGCAGTTCTTC CASSQEPAGGSGNEQFF
TRBJ2-7 few TRBD2 TRBV29-1 14 TGCAGCGTGCCCGGGAGGGGGGGAACCTACGAGCAGTACTTC CSVPGRGGTYEQYF
TRBJ2-1 NA TRBD2 TRBV30 15 TGTGCCTGGAGTCTGGGACTAGCGGGATACAATGAGCAGTTCTTC CAWSLGLAGYNEQFF
TRBJ2-2 few TRBD1 TRBV7-3 12 TGTGCCAGCAGCTTAGGACAGGGGAAGCTGTTTTTT CASSLGQGKLFF
TRBJ2-5 NA TRBD2 TRBV5-4 15 TGTGCCAGCAGCACGGGACTAGCGGGAAGCGGGACCCAGTACTTC CASSTGLAGSGTQYF
TRBJ2-3 NA TRBD1 TRBV10-3 15 TGTGCCATCAGCGATGGACAGGGTAACACAGATACGCAGTATTTT CAISDGQGNTDTQYF
TRBJ1-6 NA TRBD1 TRBV30 17 TGTGCCTGGCGAACAGGGGGCGTGTGGTCCTATAATTCACCCCTCCACTTT CAWRTGGVWSYNSPLHF
TRBJ1-5 NA NA TRBV29-1 14 TGCAGCGTTGTTTCGGACAGTGGAAATCAGCCCCAGCATTTT CSVVSDSGNQPQHF
TRBJ1-2 NA NA TRBV9 13 TGTGCCAGCAGCGTAGTAGCTAACTATGGCTACACCTTC CASSVVANYGYTF
TRBJ2-7 NA NA TRBV28 13 TGTGCCAGCACGACAGATGCCTCCTACGAGCAGTACTTC CASTTDASYEQYF
TRBJ2-1 few NA TRBV19 15 TGTGCCAGTGGATCGGCATTACAGGGGAGGAATGAGCAGTTCTTC CASGSALQGRNEQFF
TRBJ2-1 few TRBD2 TRBV27 16 TGTGCCAGCAGTTCCTCCGGGACTAGCGGGAGACATGAGCAGTTCTTC CASSSSGTSGRHEQFF
TRBJ2-1 few TRBD2 TRBV7-2 15 TGTGCCAGCAGCTTAGGACTAGCGGAGAACAATGAGCAGTTCTTC CASSLGLAENNEQFF
TRBJ1-5 few TRBD1 TRBV5-1 15 TGCGCCAGCAGCTTACAGGGGACCAGCAATCAGCCCCAGCATTTT CASSLQGTSNQPQHF
TRBJ2-1 few TRBD2 TRBV30 13 TGTGCCTGGAGTGTACGGCGGGAGCGTGAGCAGTTCTTC CAWSVRREREQFF
TRBJ2-7 NA TRBD2 TRBV9 16 TGTGCCAGCAGCGTAGGACTAGCGGGATTGTCCTACGAGCAGTACTTC CASSVGLAGLSYEQYF
TRBJ2-1 NA TRBD2 TRBV9 17 TGTGCCAGCAGCGTAGATCGGGGACTAGCGGGAGGGGGTGAGCAGTTCTTC CASSVDRGLAGGGEQFF
TRBJ2-7 NA NA TRBV25-1 14 TGTGCCAGCAGTGCCCCCGGCAGGGCGGGGGAGCAGTACTTC CASSAPGRAGEQYF
TRBJ1-1 NA TRBD1 TRBV5-6 17 TGTGCCAGCAGCTTGGTGGGACAGACCCCCTTGAACACTGAAGCTTTCTTT CASSLVGQTPLNTEAFF
TRBJ2-7 NA TRBD2 TRBV4-1 15 TGCGCCAGCAGCCATACTAGCGGGCCACCCTACGAGCAGTACTTC CASSHTSGPPYEQYF
TRBJ2-1 few NA TRBV19 15 TGTGCCAGTAGTATAACCCTCCCGGGGTCAGGATTCCAGTTCTTC CASSITLPGSGFQFF
TRBJ1-2 few NA TRBV6-5 14 TGTGCCAGCAACGGTCGGGGGAAGTTCGATGGCTACACCTTC CASNGRGKFDGYTF
TRBJ1-4 few NA TRBV18 15 TGTGCCAGCTCACCACCCCTACAGGAAGGCGAAAAACTGTTTTTT CASSPPLQEGEKLFF
TRBJ2-2 few NA TRBV9 15 TGTGCCAGCAGCGTAGTTGCGGCAAACACCGGGGAGCTGTTTTTT CASSVVAANTGELFF
TRBJ2-1 NA TRBD2 TRBV7-2 19 TGTGCCAGCAGCTTAGTTGGGACTAGCGGGAGTCGGACCTACAATGAGCAGTTCTTC CASSLVGTSGSRTYNEQFF
TRBJ2-1 NA TRBD2 TRBV19 15 TGTGCCAGTAGTTCAACTAGCGGGGTTTACAATGAGCAGTTCTTC CASSSTSGVYNEQFF
TRBJ1-2 few NA TRBV2 13 TGTGCCAGCAGTGAATGGGGCAGCCCGAGACTCGCCTTC CASSEWGSPRLAF
TRBJ2-1 NA NA TRBV7-9 13 TGTGCCAGCAGCTACCAGGGTTACAATGAGCAGTTCTTC CASSYQGYNEQFF
TRBJ2-1 few NA TRBV18 16 TGTGCCAGCTCACCGCGGACAGACGGGTTCTACAATGAGCAGTTCTTC CASSPRTDGFYNEQFF
TRBJ2-3 NA TRBD1 TRBV30 12 TGTGCCTGGGGTACAGGGGCAGATACGCAGTATTTT CAWGTGADTQYF
TRBJ2-5 few NA TRBV5-1 15 TGCGCCAGCAGAGGCGGGACAGCCTACCAAGAGACCCAGTACTTC CASRGGTAYQETQYF
TRBJ2-5 few NA TRBV7-2 14 TGTGCCAGCAGCTCGTCCCGGGGTCAAGAGACCCAGTACTTC CASSSSRGQETQYF